These T cell receptor beta chains were read from a single sample in a study of blood T cells in healthy people across ages. TCRdb independently ran MiXCR on the 5' RACE reads; one entry per CDR3 protein. This table holds 700,000 or so distinct CDR3 sequences, 22% found once. Sample: blood. The receptors originated from a man between 65 and 79 years old in good health. Both conserved end residues are part of each CDR3. The D gene is left open where the match is weak. Size is stated for part of the rows, as once, few or many counts, or as a class when the clone is expanded.

>.|TRBJ1-5|TRBV7-9|11|few
CASSRDGAQHF
TGTGCCAGCAGCCGGGATGGAGCCCAGCATTTT
>.|TRBJ2-7|TRBV29-1|12|few
CSVEGTLGEQYF
TGCAGCGTTGAAGGGACATTGGGCGAGCAGTACTTC
>.|TRBJ1-4|TRBV5-1|16|few
CASSLVGTTTNEKLFF
TGCGCCAGCAGCTTGGTCGGGACCACAACTAATGAAAAACTGTTTTTT
>TRBD1|TRBJ2-5|TRBV6-5|15|.
CASSSTGGRQETQYF
TGTGCCAGCAGTTCAACAGGGGGCCGGCAAGAGACCCAGTACTTC
>.|TRBJ2-3|TRBV28|11|.
CASGRASNPHF
TGTGCCAGCGGGCGGGCTAGTAACCCACATTTT
>.|TRBJ2-5|TRBV18|13|few
CASSPQVGETQYF
TGTGCCAGCTCACCCCAGGTTGGAGAGACCCAGTACTTC
>.|TRBJ2-5|TRBV7-2|14|.
CASSLKRGGETQYF
TGTGCCAGCAGCTTAAAGAGGGGCGGGGAGACCCAGTACTTC
>.|TRBJ2-5|TRBV20-1|13|.
CSARRGLQETQYF
TGCAGTGCTAGGCGCGGGTTGCAAGAGACCCAGTACTTC
>.|TRBJ2-7|TRBV6-2/TRBV6-3|15|few
CASSYLGVLRGEQYF
TGTGCCAGCAGTTACCTAGGAGTCCTACGGGGGGAGCAGTACTTC
>TRBD2|TRBJ2-3|TRBV4-3|16|few
CASSQTGGGTTDTQYF
TGCGCCAGCAGCCAAACTGGGGGGGGGACCACAGATACGCAGTATTTT
>TRBD1|TRBJ2-7|TRBV10-2|18|few
CASSDSNLDRGLAYEQYF
TGCGCCAGCAGTGATTCCAACCTCGACAGGGGGTTGGCCTACGAGCAGTACTTC
>TRBD2|TRBJ2-1|TRBV4-3|14|few
CASSQVGTSGEQFF
TGCGCCAGCAGCCAAGTTGGGACTAGCGGGGAGCAGTTCTTC
>.|TRBJ2-5|TRBV30|12|.
CAWGAPQETQYF
TGTGCCTGGGGGGCTCCCCAAGAGACCCAGTACTTC
>TRBD1|TRBJ2-6|TRBV10-3|16|few
CAIRDRFSSGANVLTF
TGTGCCATCAGGGACAGGTTCAGCTCTGGGGCCAACGTCCTGACTTTC
>TRBD1|TRBJ1-4|TRBV5-1|14|few
CATKTGALNEKLFF
TGCGCCACTAAAACAGGGGCACTTAATGAAAAACTGTTTTTT
>TRBD2|TRBJ2-3|TRBV5-1|15|.
CASSFELAGGDTQYF
TGCGCCAGCAGCTTCGAACTAGCGGGAGGGGATACGCAGTATTTT
>TRBD2|TRBJ2-3|TRBV18|15|many
CASSPRREPTDTQYF
TGTGCCAGCTCACCTCGGCGGGAGCCGACAGATACGCAGTATTTT
>.|TRBJ2-3|TRBV5-5|14|many
CASSLNGAQDTQYF
TGTGCCAGCAGCTTGAATGGCGCCCAAGATACGCAGTATTTT
>.|TRBJ2-5|TRBV7-7|14|.
CASSLLGLGETQYF
TGTGCCAGCAGCTTACTAGGCTTGGGGGAGACCCAGTACTTC
>.|TRBJ1-1|TRBV29-1|13|.
CSVSQGGPTEAFF
TGCAGCGTTTCCCAGGGAGGTCCCACTGAAGCTTTCTTT
>TRBD1|TRBJ1-1|TRBV7-3|13|.
CASSIQGGGEAFF
TGTGCCAGCAGCATACAGGGGGGAGGTGAAGCTTTCTTT
>.|TRBJ1-2|TRBV3-1|15|.
CASSQGPTGNYGYTF
TGTGCCAGCAGCCAAGGACCGACGGGTAACTATGGCTACACCTTC
>TRBD2|TRBJ2-1|TRBV7-3|16|.
CASSWGLAGGINEQFF
TGTGCCAGCAGCTGGGGACTAGCGGGAGGAATAAATGAGCAGTTCTTC
>.|TRBJ2-3|TRBV7-9|13|few
CASSYQGRDTQYF
TGTGCCAGCAGCTATCAGGGGAGAGATACGCAGTATTTT
>.|TRBJ1-2|TRBV29-1|11|few
CSGMGGGGYTF
TGCAGCGGTATGGGGGGCGGAGGCTACACCTTC
>.|TRBJ2-6|TRBV5-1|16|.
CASSLSQASGANVLTF
TGCGCCAGCAGCTTGAGTCAGGCGTCTGGGGCCAACGTCCTGACTTTC